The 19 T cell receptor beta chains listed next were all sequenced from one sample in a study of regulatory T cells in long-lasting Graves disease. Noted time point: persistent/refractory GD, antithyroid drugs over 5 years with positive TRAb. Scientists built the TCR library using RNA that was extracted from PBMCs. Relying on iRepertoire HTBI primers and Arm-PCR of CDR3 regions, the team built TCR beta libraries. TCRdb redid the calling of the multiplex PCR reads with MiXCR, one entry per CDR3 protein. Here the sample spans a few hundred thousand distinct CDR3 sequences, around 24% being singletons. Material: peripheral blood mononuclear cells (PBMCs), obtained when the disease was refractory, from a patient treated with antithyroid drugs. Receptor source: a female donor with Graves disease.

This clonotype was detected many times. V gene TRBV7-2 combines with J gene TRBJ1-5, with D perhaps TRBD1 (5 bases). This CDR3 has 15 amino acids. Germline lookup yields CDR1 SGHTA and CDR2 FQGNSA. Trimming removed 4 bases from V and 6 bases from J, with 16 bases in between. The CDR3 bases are TGTGCCAGCAGCTGGAAGGCAGGGCTGCGTCAGCCCCAGCATTTT. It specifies CASSWKAGLRQPQHF.

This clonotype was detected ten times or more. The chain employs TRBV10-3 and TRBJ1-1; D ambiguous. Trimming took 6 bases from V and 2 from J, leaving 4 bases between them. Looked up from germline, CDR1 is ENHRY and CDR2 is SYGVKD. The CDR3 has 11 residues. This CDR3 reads CAISRNTEAFF. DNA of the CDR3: TGTGCCATCAGCAGAAACACTGAAGCTTTCTTT.

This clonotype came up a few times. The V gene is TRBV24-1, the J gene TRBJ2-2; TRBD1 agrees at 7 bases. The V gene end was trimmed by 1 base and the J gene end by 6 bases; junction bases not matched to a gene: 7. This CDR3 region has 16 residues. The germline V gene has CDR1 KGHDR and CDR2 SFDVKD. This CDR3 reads CATSDLGSGGSGELFF. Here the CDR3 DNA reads TGTGCCACCAGTGATTTAGGGTCAGGGGGATCCGGGGAGCTGTTTTTT.

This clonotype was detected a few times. CDR3 residues: CASNPGAGGQETQYF. As DNA, the CDR3 is TGTGCCAGCAATCCTGGAGCAGGGGGCCAAGAGACCCAGTACTTC. The chain employs TRBV6-1 and TRBJ2-5, with 7 nucleotides matching TRBD1. V lost 7 bases, J lost 1 base, and 9 bases stayed unmatched. This CDR3 spans 15 amino acids. CDR1 is MNHNS, CDR2 SASEGT, per germline.

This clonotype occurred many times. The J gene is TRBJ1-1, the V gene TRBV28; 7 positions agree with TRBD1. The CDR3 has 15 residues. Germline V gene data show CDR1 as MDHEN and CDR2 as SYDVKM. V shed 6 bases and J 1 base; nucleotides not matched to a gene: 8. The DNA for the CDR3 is TGTGCCAGCAGGGGGGGGGGGACAGCGAACACTGAAGCTTTCTTT. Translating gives CASRGGGTANTEAFF.

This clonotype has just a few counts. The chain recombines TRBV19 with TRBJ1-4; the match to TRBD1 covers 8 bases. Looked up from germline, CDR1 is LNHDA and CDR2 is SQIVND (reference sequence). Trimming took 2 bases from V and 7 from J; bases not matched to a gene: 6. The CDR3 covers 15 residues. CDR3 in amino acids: CASSILGTGGEKLFF. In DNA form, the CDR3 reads TGTGCCAGTAGTATACTGGGGACAGGCGGTGAAAAACTGTTTTTT.

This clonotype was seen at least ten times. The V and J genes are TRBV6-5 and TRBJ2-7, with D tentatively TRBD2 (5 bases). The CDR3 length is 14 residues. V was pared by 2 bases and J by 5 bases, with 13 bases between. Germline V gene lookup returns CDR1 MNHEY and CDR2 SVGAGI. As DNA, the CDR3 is TGTGCCAGCAGTTACGGGTACGGGATCGACGAGCAGTACTTC. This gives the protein CASSYGYGIDEQYF.

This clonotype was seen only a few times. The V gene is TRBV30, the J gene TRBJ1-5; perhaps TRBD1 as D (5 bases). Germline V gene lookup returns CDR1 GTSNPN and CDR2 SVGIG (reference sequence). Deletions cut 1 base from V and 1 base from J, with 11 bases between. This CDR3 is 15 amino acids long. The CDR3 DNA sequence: TGTGCCTGGAGTGACAGGTGGCGCAGCAATCAGCCCCAGCATTTT. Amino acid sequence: CAWSDRWRSNQPQHF.

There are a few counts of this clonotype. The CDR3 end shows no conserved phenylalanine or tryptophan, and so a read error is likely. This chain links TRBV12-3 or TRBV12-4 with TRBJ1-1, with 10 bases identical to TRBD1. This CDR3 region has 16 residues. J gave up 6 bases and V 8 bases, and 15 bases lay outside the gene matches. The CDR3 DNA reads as TGTGCCAGCTCTTCAACGTTTGGACAGGGGGTGCCTGAAGCTTTCCTT. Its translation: CASSSTFGQGVPEAFL.

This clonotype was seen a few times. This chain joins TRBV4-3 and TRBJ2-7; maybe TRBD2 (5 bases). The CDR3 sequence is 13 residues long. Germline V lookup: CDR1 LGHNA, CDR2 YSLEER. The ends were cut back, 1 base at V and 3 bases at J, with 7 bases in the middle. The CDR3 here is CASSQASHYEQYF. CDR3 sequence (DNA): TGCGCCAGCAGCCAAGCTAGCCACTACGAGCAGTACTTC.

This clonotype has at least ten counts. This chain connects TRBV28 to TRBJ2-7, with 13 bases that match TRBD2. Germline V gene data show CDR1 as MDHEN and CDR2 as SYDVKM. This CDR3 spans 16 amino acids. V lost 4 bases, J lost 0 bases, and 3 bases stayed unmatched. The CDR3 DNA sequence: TGTGCCAGCAGTTGGACTAGCGGGAGACGCTCCTACGAGCAGTACTTC. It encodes CASSWTSGRRSYEQYF.

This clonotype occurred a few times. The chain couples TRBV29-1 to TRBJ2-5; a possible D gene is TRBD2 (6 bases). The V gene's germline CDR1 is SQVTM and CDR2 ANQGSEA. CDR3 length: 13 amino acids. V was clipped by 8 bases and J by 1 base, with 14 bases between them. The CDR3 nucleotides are TGCAGCTCAAGGCGGGGAAGCCAAGAGACCCAGTACTTC. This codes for CSSRRGSQETQYF. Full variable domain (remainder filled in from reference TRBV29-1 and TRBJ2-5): SAVISQKPSRDICQRGTSLTIQCQVDSQVTMMFWYRQQPGQSLTLIATANQGSEATYESGFVIDKFPISRPNLTFSTLTVSNMSPEDSSIYLCSSRRGSQETQYFGPGTRLLVL.

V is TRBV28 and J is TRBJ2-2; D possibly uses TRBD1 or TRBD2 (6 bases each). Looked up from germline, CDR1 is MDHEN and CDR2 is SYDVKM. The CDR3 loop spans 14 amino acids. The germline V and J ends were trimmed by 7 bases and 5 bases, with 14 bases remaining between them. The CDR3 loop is CASIPGAKTGELFF. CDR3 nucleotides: TGTGCCAGCATTCCGGGGGCTAAGACCGGGGAGCTGTTTTTT.

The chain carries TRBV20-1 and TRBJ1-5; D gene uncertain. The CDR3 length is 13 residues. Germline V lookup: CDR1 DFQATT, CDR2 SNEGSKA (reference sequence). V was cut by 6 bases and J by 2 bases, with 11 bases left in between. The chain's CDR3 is CSARSGGNQPQHF. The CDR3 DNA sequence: TGCAGTGCCAGAAGTGGGGGCAATCAGCCCCAGCATTTT.

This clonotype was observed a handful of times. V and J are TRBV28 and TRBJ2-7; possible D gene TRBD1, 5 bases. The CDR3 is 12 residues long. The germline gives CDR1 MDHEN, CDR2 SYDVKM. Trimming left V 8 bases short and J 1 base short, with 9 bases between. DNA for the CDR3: TGTGCCAGCCGGACAAATTCCTACGAGCAGTACTTC. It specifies CASRTNSYEQYF.

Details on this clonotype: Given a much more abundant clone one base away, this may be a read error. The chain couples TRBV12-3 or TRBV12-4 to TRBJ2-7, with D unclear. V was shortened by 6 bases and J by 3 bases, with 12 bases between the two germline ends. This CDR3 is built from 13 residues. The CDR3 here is CASRTAVGYEQYF. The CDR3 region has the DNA TGTGCCAGCAGAACGGCAGTTGGCTACGAGCAGTACTTC.

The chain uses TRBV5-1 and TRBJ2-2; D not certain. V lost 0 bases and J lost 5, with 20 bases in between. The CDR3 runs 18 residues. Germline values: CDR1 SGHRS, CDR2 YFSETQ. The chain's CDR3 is CASSLAWFGPDDTGELFF. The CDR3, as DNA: TGCGCCAGCAGCTTGGCCTGGTTCGGGCCGGATGATACCGGGGAGCTGTTTTTT.

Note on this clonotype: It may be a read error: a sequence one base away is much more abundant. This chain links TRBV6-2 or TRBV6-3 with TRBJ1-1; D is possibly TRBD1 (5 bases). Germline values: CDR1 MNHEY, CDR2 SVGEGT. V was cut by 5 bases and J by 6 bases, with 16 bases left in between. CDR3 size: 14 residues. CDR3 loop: CASSESGPTAEAFF. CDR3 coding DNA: TGTGCCAGCAGTGAGTCGGGCCCGACAGCTGAAGCTTTCTTT.

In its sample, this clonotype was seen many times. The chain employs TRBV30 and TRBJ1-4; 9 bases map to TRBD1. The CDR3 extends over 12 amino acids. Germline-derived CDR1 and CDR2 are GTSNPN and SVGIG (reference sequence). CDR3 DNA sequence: TGTGCTAGACAGGGGGTTAATGAAAAACTGTTTTTT. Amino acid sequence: CARQGVNEKLFF.